The sample holds a few counts of the clone carrying this T cell receptor (beta chain). Its antigen is not known. Trimming removed 1 base from V and 1 base from J, with 12 bases in between. The CDR3 runs to 16 residues. The germline CDR1 and CDR2 sequences are SGHVS and FNYEAQ. This specimen belongs to a study of T-cell reconstitution after alpha-beta-depleted transplantation in children. Study outcomes and limitations: Reportedly, roughly two months post-transplant, alpha-beta T cells arose from several hundred expanded graft clones. T-cell counts and diversity at one year following transplant were attributed mainly to newly produced T cells. Surviving recipient T cells and intrathymic progenitors accounted for some patients' high TCRbeta diversity at day 60.

Unique molecular identifiers were incorporated when the TCRbeta library was constructed. One entry per CDR3 protein, called by TCRdb with MiXCR from the PCR reads. This sample yields 130,000 or so distinct CDR3 sequences, of which about 9.5% are seen a single time; around 24% belongs to the top ten. The material was PBMCs, mostly from graft donor cells, obtained 180 days after TCRalphabeta/CD19-depleted stem cell transplant. The V gene is TRBV7-6, the J gene TRBJ2-3; tentative D call: TRBD2 (7 bases). The receptor comes from a girl in the first two years of life who had a stem cell transplant for combined immunodeficiency, so the T cells may come from the graft donor. The CDR3 DNA reads TGTGCCAGCAGCTTAGAAGGGGGGGCCCGCACAGATACGCAGTATTTT. Amino acids: CASSLEGGARTDTQYF.